The T cell receptor (beta chain) described here comes from a study of early T cells in non-severe SARS-CoV-2 infection. The overall study: Sequenced material consisted of bulk RNA (from unsorted whole blood), and chains were unpaired.

Remarks on this clonotype: What it binds is unknown.

Overall study results and limits: VDJdb matching favored anti-spike CD8 responses, missing private and CD4 specificities.

The germline V gene encodes CDR1 SQVTM and CDR2 ANQGSEA. V was clipped by 6 bases and J by 0 bases, with 15 bases between them. There are 14 residues in the CDR3. Individual cDNA molecules received unique molecular identifiers. TCRdb reprocessed the 5' RACE reads via MiXCR and lists one record per CDR3 protein. The sample has roughly 60,000 distinct CDR3 sequences; roughly an eighth are singletons. Sequencing was done on a sample of whole blood. This TCR came from an adult who was a healthcare worker with PCR-confirmed SARS-CoV-2 infection or an uninfected control (not recorded which). The chain recombines TRBV29-1 with TRBJ2-7; the D call may be TRBD1 or TRBD2 (5 bases each). DNA for the CDR3: TGCAGCGTATCCGGGGCCAGTAGCTCCTACGAGCAGTACTTC. Protein: CSVSGASSSYEQYF.